These 8 T cell receptor beta chains came from one sample sequenced in a study of shared clonotypes between healthy human individuals. The table came from immunoSEQ multiplex PCR; TCRdb's copy has only in-frame clones and leaves some out. The table has 600,000 to 800,000 clones, over 55% seen once. Sequenced material: memory CD4+ T cells sorted from blood. Subset of the sample: CD45RA-negative fraction. All receptors derive from a woman aged 25 to 39 in good health.

Remarks on this clone: A far more abundant clone sits one base away, making this likely a read error. This same CDR3 is encoded by further DNA sequences in the sample. The chain uses TRBV7-8 and TRBJ2-6; D is uncertain. Germline CDR1 reads SGHVS; CDR2 reads FQNEAQ. CDR3 length equals 15 residues. With 4 bases removed from V and 0 bases from J, the gap between germline ends came to 7 bases. CDR3 region: CASSSGPSGANVLTF. The CDR3 nucleotides are TGTGCCAGCAGCTCGGGCCCCTCTGGGGCCAACGTCCTGACTTTC.

V usage is TRBV4-1 and J usage is TRBJ2-7; TRBD2 matches at 8 bases. This CDR3 comprises 17 residues. Germline lookup yields CDR1 MGHRA and CDR2 YSYEKL. After removal of 6 bases from V and 2 bases from J, the junction contained 15 bases not matched to a gene. CDR3 sequence: CASSLKSGGLMTYEQYF. CDR3 sequence (DNA): TGCGCCAGCAGTCTAAAAAGCGGGGGTTTAATGACCTACGAGCAGTACTTC.

V gene TRBV5-1 combines with J gene TRBJ2-3, with TRBD1 as a possible D gene (5 bases). This CDR3 is built from 14 residues. Germline CDR1 reads SGHRS; CDR2 reads YFSETQ. Deletions cut 4 bases from V and 2 bases from J, with 11 bases between. The CDR3 loop is CASSGRTTTDTQYF. The DNA of the CDR3 is TGCGCCAGCAGCGGACGGACAACCACAGATACGCAGTATTTT.

As DNA, the CDR3 is TGTGCCAGCAGCCCCGGGACCGGGGAGACCCAGTACTTC. Translation: CASSPGTGETQYF. This chain connects TRBV5-4 to TRBJ2-5; the D call may be TRBD1 or TRBD2 (5 bases each). The germline V gene has CDR1 SGHNT and CDR2 YYREEE (reference sequence). V was shortened by 4 bases and J by 5 bases, with 12 bases between the two germline ends. This CDR3 comprises 13 residues.

This clone was seen a few times. This chain connects TRBV27 to TRBJ1-2, with D unclear. This CDR3 is 16 amino acids long. V dropped 2 bases and J dropped 1 base, with 14 bases sitting between them. CDR1 and CDR2 from the germline V gene are MNHEY and SMNVEV (reference sequence). For the CDR3, the DNA is TGTGCCAGCAGTTTACGCTCTGGGAATTTTAACTATGGCTACACCTTC. It translates to CASSLRSGNFNYGYTF.

The J gene is TRBJ1-3, the V gene TRBV2, with D perhaps TRBD1 (5 bases). This CDR3 comprises 13 residues. The germline gives CDR1 SNHLY, CDR2 FYNNEI. Trimming removed 8 bases at V and 4 bases at J, with 12 bases between. CDR3 residues: CASRVRGGNTIYF. The CDR3 region has the DNA TGTGCCAGCCGCGTCCGGGGGGGAAACACCATATATTTT.

The chain combines TRBV18 with TRBJ2-4; 15 bases match TRBD2. The CDR3 contains 18 residues. V trimming: 3 bases; J trimming: 9 bases; junction bases outside the gene matches: 12. Germline V gives CDR1 KGHSH, CDR2 LQKENI. The CDR3 nucleotides are TGTGCCAGCTCACCCCAAGGACTAGCGGGAGGGTCCGGGAGCATTCAGTACTTC. Encoded protein: CASSPQGLAGGSGSIQYF.

The rearrangement joins TRBV9 to TRBJ2-1; 9 bases agree with TRBD2. Germline-derived CDR1 and CDR2 are SGDLS and YYNGEE. J gave up 8 bases and V 3 bases, and 6 bases lay outside the gene matches. The CDR3 covers 14 residues. CDR3 in DNA: TGTGCCAGCAGCGATCTAGCGGGAAACTATGAGCAGTTCTTC. The encoded protein is CASSDLAGNYEQFF.